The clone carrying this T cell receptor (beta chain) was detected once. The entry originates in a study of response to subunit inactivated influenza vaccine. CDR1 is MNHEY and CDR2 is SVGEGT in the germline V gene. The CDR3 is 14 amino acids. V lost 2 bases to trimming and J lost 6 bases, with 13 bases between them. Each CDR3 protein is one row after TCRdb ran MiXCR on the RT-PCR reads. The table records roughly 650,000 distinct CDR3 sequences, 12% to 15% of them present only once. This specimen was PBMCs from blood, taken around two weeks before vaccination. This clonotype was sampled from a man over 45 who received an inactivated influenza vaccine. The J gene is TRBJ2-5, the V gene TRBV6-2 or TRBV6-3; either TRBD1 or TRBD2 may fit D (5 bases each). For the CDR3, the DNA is TGTGCCAGCAGTTACGGGACGGACTTCCAGACCCAGTACTTC. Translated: CASSYGTDFQTQYF.